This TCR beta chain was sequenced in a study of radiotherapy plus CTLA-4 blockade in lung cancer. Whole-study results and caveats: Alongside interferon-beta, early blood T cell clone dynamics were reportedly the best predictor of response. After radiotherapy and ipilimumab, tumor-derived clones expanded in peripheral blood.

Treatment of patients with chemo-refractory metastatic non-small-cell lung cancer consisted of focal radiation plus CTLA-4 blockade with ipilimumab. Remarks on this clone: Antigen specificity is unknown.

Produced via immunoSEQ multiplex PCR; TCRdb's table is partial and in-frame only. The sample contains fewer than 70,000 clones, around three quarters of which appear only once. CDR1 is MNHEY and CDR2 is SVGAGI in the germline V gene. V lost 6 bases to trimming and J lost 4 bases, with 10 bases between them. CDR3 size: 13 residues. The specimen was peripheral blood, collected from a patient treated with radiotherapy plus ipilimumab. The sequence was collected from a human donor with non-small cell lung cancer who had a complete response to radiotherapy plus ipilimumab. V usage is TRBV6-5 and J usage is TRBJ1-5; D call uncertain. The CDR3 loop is CASSRTGNQPQHF. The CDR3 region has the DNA TGTGCCAGCAGCCGGACTGGGAATCAGCCCCAGCATTTT.